A selection of T cell receptor beta chains follows, all from one sample in a study of T cell responses to AZD1222 COVID-19 vaccine. The protocol was immunoSEQ multiplex PCR, while the TCRdb copy is restricted to in-frame clones and leaves out a portion. The top ten hold 1.1% of the sample, which has more than 95,000 clones, over 80% seen once. Here the sequenced sample was peripheral blood, taken on day 0 of AZD1222 vaccination. The receptor source for this set is an adult in good health. Both conserved end residues are part of each CDR3. Fields, in order: D gene, J gene, clone size, V gene, CDR3 DNA, CDR3 protein. D genes are given only for firm matches. The size entry is marked missing in some rows and otherwise reads once, few, many or a size class.

>NA|TRBJ2-3|NA|TRBV9
TGTGCCAGCAGCGTCGGGGGAGATACGCAGTATTTT
CASSVGGDTQYF
>TRBD1|TRBJ2-7|once|TRBV7-6
TGTGCCAGCAGCCCCTGGACAGGGCCCCTCTACGAGCAGTACTTC
CASSPWTGPLYEQYF
>NA|TRBJ2-3|NA|TRBV24-1
TGTGCCACCAGTGATTGGCCCAAGGTCGCCACAGATACGCAGTATTTT
CATSDWPKVATDTQYF
>NA|TRBJ2-6|NA|TRBV20-1
TGCAGTGCTAGTAAGATGGCTGGGGCCAACGTCCTGACTTTC
CSASKMAGANVLTF
>TRBD1|TRBJ2-7|NA|TRBV5-4
TGTGCCAGCAGTTTACTTTACCGGGACAGGGGGATCTACGAGCAGTACTTC
CASSLLYRDRGIYEQYF
>NA|TRBJ1-6|NA|TRBV30
TGTGCCTGGAGTGTACTGGGTGGAAATTCACCCCTCCACTTT
CAWSVLGGNSPLHF
>NA|TRBJ2-7|NA|TRBV5-4
TGTGCCAGCAGCTTGGAGAGGGGTTACGAGCAGTACTTC
CASSLERGYEQYF
>NA|TRBJ2-7|NA|TRBV2
TGTGCCAGCAGTGATCAGCAACGCTCCTACGAGCAGTACTTC
CASSDQQRSYEQYF
>TRBD1|TRBJ1-2|NA|TRBV5-1
TGCGCCAGCAGCTCGACAGGGGACTATGGCTACACCTTC
CASSSTGDYGYTF
>NA|TRBJ1-5|few|TRBV19
TGTGCCACAAAACCAGATTATAGCAATCAGCCCCAGCATTTT
CATKPDYSNQPQHF
>TRBD2|TRBJ2-1|few|TRBV19
TGTGCCAGTAGTAGACTAGCCGCTAGCTCCTACAATGAGCAGTTCTTC
CASSRLAASSYNEQFF